The T cell receptor beta chain under discussion was sequenced for a study of T-cell memory formation after mild COVID-19. Overall study: Clusters of TCRs were largely donor specific. Study-level findings and limits: The authors did not confirm SARS-CoV-2 specificity of second-wave clones peaking day 37.

Constant-segment primers were used for 5'RACE, and the resulting TCR alpha and TCR beta cDNA libraries carried sample barcodes and UMIs. TCRdb passed the 5' RACE reads through MiXCR, listing each CDR3 protein once. The sample consists of about 440,000 distinct CDR3 sequences, around 19% of them appearing once. This clonotype has a handful of counts. The antigen is not known. The CDR3 contains 15 residues. Germline loops: CDR1 PRHDT, CDR2 FYEKMQ (reference sequence). With 1 base clipped from V and 1 base from J, the junction kept 3 bases outside the gene matches. V is TRBV13 and J is TRBJ2-5, with TRBD1 matching over 7 bases. The specimen was PBMCs or a T cell subset sorted from them (not recorded which). This TCR came from an adult woman who had mild COVID-19 (a few samples of this study predate the infection). Cell type and time point are not known. CDR3 residues: CASSLEGQSQETQYF. For the CDR3, the DNA is TGTGCCAGCAGCTTAGAGGGACAGAGCCAAGAGACCCAGTACTTC.